These 13 T cell receptor beta chains originate from one sample sequenced in a study of post-analysis software for immune sequencing data. No antigen is known for these receptors. The authors incorporated unique molecular identifiers into the TCR beta cDNA libraries. MiXCR was run by TCRdb on the PCR reads, yielding one entry per CDR3 protein. The repertoire holds about 430,000 distinct CDR3 sequences, approximately 37% seen once, with 7.6% in the top ten. Study findings and constraints: Higher frequency in patients than in controls was seen for 5 or 6 TRBV segments, with TRBV5-6, TRBV5-1 and TRBV20-1 among them.

Sequences were obtained from blood. Source of these receptors: a girl aged 2-10 years with multiple sclerosis.

The J gene is TRBJ2-7, the V gene TRBV20-1; D might be TRBD2 (6 bases). The CDR3 contains 13 residues. Germline CDR1 is DFQATT and CDR2 is SNEGSKA (reference sequence). Trimming removed 3 bases from V and 3 bases from J, with 12 bases in between. The CDR3 DNA reads TGCAGTGCTAGCGGGCGGGATCGCTACGAGCAGTACTTC. Its translation is CSASGRDRYEQYF.

In this sample, this clonotype turned up once. This rearrangement joins TRBV20-1 to TRBJ2-7; TRBD1 is a possible D gene (5 bases). Germline values: CDR1 DFQATT, CDR2 SNEGSKA (reference sequence). V gave up 6 bases and J gave up 4 bases, with 16 bases separating them. This CDR3 region has 13 residues. CDR3 DNA sequence: TGCAGTGCAAGTTCGTGGGGCAGGTACGAGCAGTACTTC. Amino acid sequence: CSASSWGRYEQYF.

This chain uses TRBV20-1 with TRBJ1-2; D perhaps matches TRBD1 (6 bases). V was cut by 6 bases and J by 3 bases, with 14 bases left in between. The CDR3 totals 13 residues. Per germline, CDR1 DFQATT and CDR2 SNEGSKA (reference sequence). The chain's CDR3 is CSARGDIYYGYTF. CDR3 nucleotides: TGCAGTGCCCGCGGGGACATTTACTATGGCTACACCTTC.

The gene calls are TRBV20-1 and TRBJ2-7; possibly TRBD1 for D (5 bases). The V and J ends lost 3 bases and 5 bases respectively, with 14 bases between them. This CDR3 has 13 amino acids. CDR1 and CDR2 (germline): DFQATT, SNEGSKA (reference sequence). DNA of the CDR3: TGCAGTGCTAGGCGGACACCACCCGACGAGCAGTACTTC. Encoded protein: CSARRTPPDEQYF.

This clonotype was detected only a few times. V usage is TRBV5-1 and J usage is TRBJ2-7; 11 positions agree with TRBD1. Germline-derived CDR1 and CDR2 are SGHRS and YFSETQ. This CDR3 has 16 amino acids. The V segment lost 4 bases and the J segment 10 bases; nucleotides outside the gene matches: 16. The CDR3: CASSGSGTGGAVAQYF. CDR3 coding DNA: TGCGCCAGCAGCGGTTCCGGGACAGGGGGTGCTGTCGCCCAGTACTTC.

V is TRBV5-1 and J is TRBJ2-7, with D maybe TRBD1 (6 bases). Between the trimmed V and J ends, which lost 4 bases and 0 bases, there was a span of 8 bases. The CDR3 has 13 residues. The germline V gene encodes CDR1 SGHRS and CDR2 YFSETQ. The CDR3, as DNA: TGCGCCAGCAGCGGGGACAACTCCTACGAGCAGTACTTC. Translation gives CASSGDNSYEQYF. Together with reference TRBV5-1 and TRBJ2-7, the CDR3 gives the full variable domain: KAGVTQTPRYLIKTRGQQVTLSCSPISGHRSVSWYQQTPGQGLQFLFEYFSETQRNKGNFPGRFSGRQFSNSRSEMNVSTLELGDSALYLCASSGDNSYEQYFGPGTRLTVT.

The chain is built from TRBV29-1 and TRBJ2-3; 8 bases are shared with TRBD1. Trimming cost V 5 bases and J 0 bases; bases outside gene matches: 19. Germline-derived CDR1 and CDR2 are SQVTM and ANQGSEA. The CDR3 loop spans 19 amino acids. CDR3 protein: CSVSAGSALQGGSTDTQYF. The CDR3 nucleotides are TGCAGCGTTTCTGCGGGATCTGCTCTACAGGGGGGTAGCACAGATACGCAGTATTTT.

The gene calls are TRBV3-1 and TRBJ2-1; a weak D match, TRBD2 (6 bases). This CDR3 spans 14 amino acids. In germline, CDR1 is LGHDT, CDR2 YNNKEL (reference sequence). V was clipped by 0 bases and J by 6 bases, with 9 bases between them. CDR3 protein: CASSQETSFNEQFF. The DNA for the CDR3 is TGTGCCAGCAGCCAAGAAACTAGCTTCAATGAGCAGTTCTTC.

This chain links TRBV4-3 with TRBJ1-1; possible D gene TRBD1, 6 bases. V gave up 0 bases and J gave up 4 bases, with 18 bases separating them. The CDR3 is 17 amino acids. Germline CDR1 is LGHNA and CDR2 is YSLEER. In DNA, the CDR3 is TGCGCCAGCAGCCAAGATTCTACTCCCGAGGGGGGCACTGAAGCTTTCTTT. Amino acid sequence: CASSQDSTPEGGTEAFF.

V and J are TRBV9 and TRBJ2-7, with D tentatively TRBD1 (5 bases). Germline CDR1 and CDR2: SGDLS and YYNGEE. There are 16 residues in the CDR3. V lost 7 bases, J lost 4 bases, and 24 bases lay in between. The CDR3 sequence is CASGPTRQLVLYEQYF. The DNA for the CDR3 is TGTGCCAGCGGACCGACCAGACAGCTGGTTCTTTACGAGCAGTACTTC.

This chain connects TRBV7-3 to TRBJ2-7, with D unclear. The CDR3 has 13 residues. V lost 2 bases, J lost 2 bases, and 7 bases lay in between. Germline V gene lookup returns CDR1 SGHTA and CDR2 FQGTGA. This CDR3 is CASSLWTTYEQYF. The CDR3 DNA follows: TGTGCCAGCAGCTTATGGACCACCTACGAGCAGTACTTC.

This clonotype was picked up a small number of times. The chain has TRBV10-3 and TRBJ2-1; TRBD2 aligns across 7 bases. The germline V gene has CDR1 ENHRY and CDR2 SYGVKD. The V and J ends lost 8 bases and 0 bases, in that order; junction bases with no gene match: 7. The CDR3 covers 15 residues. CDR3 amino acids: CAIRGDWSSYNEQFF. The CDR3 DNA reads TGTGCCATCCGGGGGGACTGGAGCTCCTACAATGAGCAGTTCTTC.

At least ten counts were recorded for this clonotype. This chain uses TRBV7-2 with TRBJ1-2, with D perhaps TRBD1 (6 bases). V lost 2 bases and J 5 bases, leaving 15 bases between the germline ends. The CDR3 is 15 residues long. CDR1 SGHTA and CDR2 FQGNSA come from the germline V gene. CDR3 residues: CASSLFDRLTYGYTF. In DNA form, the CDR3 reads TGTGCCAGCAGCTTATTTGACAGGTTGACTTATGGCTACACCTTC.